This T cell receptor (beta chain) was sequenced in a study of T cells in Graves' hyperthyroidism and ophthalmopathy. TCR beta CDR3 sequences were amplified from RNA transcripts. RT-PCR in the first round (using the HTBI primer set) targeted the TCR CDR3. One entry per CDR3 protein, called by TCRdb with MiXCR from the multiplex PCR reads. The data show about 300,000 distinct CDR3 sequences, with approximately 19% seen just once and under 45% held by the top ten. Whole-study findings and limits: Among clonotypes expanded in thyroid above 0.001, most were also found in blood.

CDR3 length equals 13 residues. CDR1 and CDR2 (germline): LNHDA, SQIVND (reference sequence). Clinical Activity Scores of at least 3, NOSPECS grades of at least 4 and durations under 3 months characterized ophthalmopathy patients. For the diagnoses, clinical symptoms, serum thyroxine and TRAb, thyroid ultrasound and orbital computed tomography were used. With regard to this clonotype: What it binds is not known. One end of the junction varies from germline; a read error may be responsible.

Sequencing was performed on blood. The origin of this receptor is a man in his forties or fifties with Graves' ophthalmopathy. This rearrangement joins TRBV19 to TRBJ2-3; TRBD2 matches at 7 bases. The CDR3 DNA follows: TGTGCCAGTAGTACGACTAGCACAGATGCGCAGTATTTT. The encoded protein is CASSTTSTDAQYF. Complete variable domain (other parts from reference TRBV19 and TRBJ2-3): DGGITQSPKYLFRKEGQNVTLSCEQNLNHDAMYWYRQDPGQGLRLIYYSQIVNDFQKGDIAEGYSVSREKKESFPLTVTSAQKNPTAFYLCASSTTSTDAQYFGPGTRLTVL.